Listed below are T cell receptor beta chains from one sample, sequenced in a study of immune evolution from preneoplasia to lung adenocarcinoma. Method: immunoSEQ multiplex PCR; TCRdb's copy keeps in-frame clones and lacks some. The data show approximately 2,000 clones, less than 90% seen once. Input material: FFPE lung adenocarcinoma in situ tissue. These receptors were taken from a person aged 55-80 years with lung adenocarcinoma. Each CDR3 is given without its conserved first and last residue.

v_gene	j_gene	CDR3aa
TRBV6-5	TRBJ1-2	ASSSPGLYGGYGYT
TRBV9	TRBJ2-2	ASSVATGDTGELF
TRBV7-2	TRBJ1-4	ASSLGGQGGEKLF
TRBV5-1	TRBJ2-5	ASSLGRAETQY
TRBV6-1	TRBJ2-2	ASSEGQGLNTGELF
TRBV28	TRBJ2-7	ASSLIAQVYEQY
TRBV2	TRBJ2-1	ASSESLRQF
TRBV9	TRBJ1-1	ASSVVGPGYTEAF
TRBV29-1	TRBJ2-3	SAGLAGTSTDTQY
TRBV28	TRBJ2-7	ASSLGGALNEQY
TRBV2	TRBJ1-1	ASGTGTEAF
TRBV9	TRBJ1-2	ASSGGGGPGTGEVYHYGYT
TRBV29-1	TRBJ2-2	SVREGERNTGELF
TRBV10-3	TRBJ2-5	AISRGSVQETQY
TRBV7-2	TRBJ2-1	ASSLVSGRASNEQF
TRBV6-5	TRBJ2-7	ASSYLSGGGYEQY
TRBV28	TRBJ1-5	ASSLNSPGRLNQPQH
TRBV5-1	TRBJ2-2	ASSLAPGGPVAGELF
TRBV27	TRBJ2-7	ASHSVAGGSTYEQY
TRBV6-5	TRBJ2-3	ASSYGTGGTDTQY
TRBV7-9	TRBJ2-1	ASSTTGTSNDEQF
TRBV27	TRBJ1-2	ASSSASSGYT
TRBV10-3	TRBJ2-1	AISDPGLAGGSAYNEQF
TRBV5-6	TRBJ1-2	ASSLIGTGGYGYT